Given below is one T cell receptor beta chain in context. Its antigen is unknown. An end of the junction does not agree with germline; a read error may underlie this. This sample stems from a study of early T cells in non-severe SARS-CoV-2 infection. The CDR3 runs to 15 residues. CDR1 DFQATT and CDR2 SNEGSKA come from the germline V gene (reference sequence). Individual cDNA molecules were tagged with unique molecular identifiers. TCRdb independently ran MiXCR on the 5' RACE reads; one entry per CDR3 protein. The repertoire consists of under 50,000 distinct CDR3 sequences, with about 4.2% occurring once and the leading ten covering under 6.5%. Study results and limitations: Clonotype matching in VDJdb favored anti-spike CD8 responses and did not capture private and CD4 specificities.

The chain links TRBV20-1 to TRBJ2-2; tentative D call: TRBD2 (6 bases). Sequenced: whole blood. The clonotype was recovered from an adult who was a healthcare worker with PCR-confirmed SARS-CoV-2 infection or an uninfected control (not recorded which). The CDR3 DNA reads TGCAGTGCTAGACCCCGGGGACTTTTTTCCGGGGGGCTGTTTTTT. Its translation is CSARPRGLFSGGLFF.